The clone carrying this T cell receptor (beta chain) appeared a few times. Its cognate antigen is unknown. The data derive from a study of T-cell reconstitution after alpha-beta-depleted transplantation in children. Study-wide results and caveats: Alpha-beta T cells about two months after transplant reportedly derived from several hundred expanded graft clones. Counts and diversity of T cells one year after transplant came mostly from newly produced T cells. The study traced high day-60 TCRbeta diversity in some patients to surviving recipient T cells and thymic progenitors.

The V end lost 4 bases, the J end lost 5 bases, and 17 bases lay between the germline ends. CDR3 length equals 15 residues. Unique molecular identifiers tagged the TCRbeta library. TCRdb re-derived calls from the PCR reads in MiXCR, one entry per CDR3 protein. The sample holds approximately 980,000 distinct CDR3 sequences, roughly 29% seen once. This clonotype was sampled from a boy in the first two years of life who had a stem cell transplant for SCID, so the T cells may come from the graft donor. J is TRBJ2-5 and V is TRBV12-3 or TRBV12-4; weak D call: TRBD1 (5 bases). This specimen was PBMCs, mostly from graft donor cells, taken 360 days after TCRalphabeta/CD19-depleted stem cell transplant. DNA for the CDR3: TGTGCCAGCAGTTCCTGGGGCCGCCCGCCGGAGACCCAGTACTTC. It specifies CASSSWGRPPETQYF.